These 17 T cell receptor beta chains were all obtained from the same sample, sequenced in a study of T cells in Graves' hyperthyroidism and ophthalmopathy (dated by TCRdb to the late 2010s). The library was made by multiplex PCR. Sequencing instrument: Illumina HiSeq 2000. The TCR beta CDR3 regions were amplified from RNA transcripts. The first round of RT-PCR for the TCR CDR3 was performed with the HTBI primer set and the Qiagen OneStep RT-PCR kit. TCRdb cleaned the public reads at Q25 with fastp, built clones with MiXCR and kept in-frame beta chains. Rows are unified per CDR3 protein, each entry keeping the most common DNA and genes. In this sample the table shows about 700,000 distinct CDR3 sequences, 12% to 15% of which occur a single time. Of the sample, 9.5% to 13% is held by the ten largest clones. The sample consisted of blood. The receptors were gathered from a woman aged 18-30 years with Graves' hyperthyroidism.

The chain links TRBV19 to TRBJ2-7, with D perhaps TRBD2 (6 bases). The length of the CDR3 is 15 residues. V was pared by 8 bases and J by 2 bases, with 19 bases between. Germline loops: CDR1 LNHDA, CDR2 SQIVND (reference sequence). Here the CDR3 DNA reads TGTGCCAGTGGATTTCTGGGGACTCCGACCTACGAGCAGTACTTC. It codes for CASGFLGTPTYEQYF.

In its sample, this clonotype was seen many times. The DNA for the CDR3 is TGCGCCAGCAGCGTAAGACAGGGTTTAGGCTACACCTTC. Encoded protein: CASSVRQGLGYTF. The genes are TRBV5-1 and TRBJ1-2, with 7 positions matching TRBD1. The CDR3 sequence is 13 residues long. The ends lost 4 bases at V and 8 bases at J; junction bases unmatched: 8. Per the germline V gene, CDR1 is SGHRS and CDR2 is YFSETQ.

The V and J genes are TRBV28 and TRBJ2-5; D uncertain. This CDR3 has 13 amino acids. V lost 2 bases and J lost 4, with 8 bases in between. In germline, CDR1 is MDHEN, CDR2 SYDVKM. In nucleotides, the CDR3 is TGTGCCAGCAGTTTACCCGGGCGAGAGACCCAGTACTTC. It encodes CASSLPGRETQYF.

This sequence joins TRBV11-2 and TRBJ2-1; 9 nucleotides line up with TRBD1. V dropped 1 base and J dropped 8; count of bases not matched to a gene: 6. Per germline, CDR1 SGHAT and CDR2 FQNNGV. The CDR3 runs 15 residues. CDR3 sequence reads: CASSLGGTGTHEQFF. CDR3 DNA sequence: TGTGCCAGCAGCTTAGGGGGGACAGGGACCCATGAGCAGTTCTTC.

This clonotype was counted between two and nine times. DNA for the CDR3: TGTGCCACCAGCAGATATATTCGCCGGGGACAGGGTCACATCCGCGCCTCCTACGAGCAGTACTTC. Translation gives CATSRYIRRGQGHIRASYEQYF. The V call is TRBV15, the J call TRBJ2-7, with 9 bases aligning to TRBD1. This CDR3 comprises 22 residues. The germline V gene encodes CDR1 LNHNV and CDR2 YYDKDF (reference sequence). V dropped 2 bases and J dropped 0; count of bases not matched to a gene: 23.

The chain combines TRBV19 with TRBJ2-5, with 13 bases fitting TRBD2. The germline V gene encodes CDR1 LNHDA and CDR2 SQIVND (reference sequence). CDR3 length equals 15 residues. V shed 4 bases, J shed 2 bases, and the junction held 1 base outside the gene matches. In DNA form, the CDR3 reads TGTGCCAGTAGTAAGACTAGCGGGAGGCAAGAGACCCAGTACTTC. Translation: CASSKTSGRQETQYF. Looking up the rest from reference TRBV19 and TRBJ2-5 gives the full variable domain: DGGITQSPKYLFRKEGQNVTLSCEQNLNHDAMYWYRQDPGQGLRLIYYSQIVNDFQKGDIAEGYSVSREKKESFPLTVTSAQKNPTAFYLCASSKTSGRQETQYFGPGTRLLVL.

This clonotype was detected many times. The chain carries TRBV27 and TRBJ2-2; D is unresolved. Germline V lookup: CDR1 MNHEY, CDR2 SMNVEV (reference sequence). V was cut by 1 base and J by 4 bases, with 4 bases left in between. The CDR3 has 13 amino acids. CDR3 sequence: CASSLFATGELFF. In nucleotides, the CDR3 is TGTGCCAGCAGTTTATTTGCCACCGGGGAGCTGTTTTTT.

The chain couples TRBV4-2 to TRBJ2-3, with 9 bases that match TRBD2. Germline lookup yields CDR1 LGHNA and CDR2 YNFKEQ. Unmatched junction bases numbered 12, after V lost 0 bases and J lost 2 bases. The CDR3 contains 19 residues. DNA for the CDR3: TGTGCCAGCAGCCAAGAAGGGGCAGGGCTAGCGGGGACCACAGATACGCAGTATTTT. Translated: CASSQEGAGLAGTTDTQYF.

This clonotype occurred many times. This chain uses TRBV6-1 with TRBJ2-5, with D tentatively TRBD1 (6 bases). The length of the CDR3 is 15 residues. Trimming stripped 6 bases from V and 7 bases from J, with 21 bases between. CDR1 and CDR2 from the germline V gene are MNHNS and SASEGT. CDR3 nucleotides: TGTGCCAGCAGGGATCCTACAGGGCGCCAGAGGACCCAGTACTTC. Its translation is CASRDPTGRQRTQYF.

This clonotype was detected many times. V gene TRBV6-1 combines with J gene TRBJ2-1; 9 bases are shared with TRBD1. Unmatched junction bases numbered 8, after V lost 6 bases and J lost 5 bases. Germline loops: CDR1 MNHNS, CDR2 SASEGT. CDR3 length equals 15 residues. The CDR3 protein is CASSRGTGLNNEQFF. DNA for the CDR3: TGTGCCAGCAGCCGAGGGACAGGGCTAAACAATGAGCAGTTCTTC.

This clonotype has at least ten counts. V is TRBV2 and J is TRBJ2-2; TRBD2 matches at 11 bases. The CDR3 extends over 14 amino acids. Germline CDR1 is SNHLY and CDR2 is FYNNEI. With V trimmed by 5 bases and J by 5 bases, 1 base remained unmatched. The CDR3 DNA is TGTGCCAGCAGTCGGACTAGCGGGACCGGGGAGCTGTTTTTT. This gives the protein CASSRTSGTGELFF.

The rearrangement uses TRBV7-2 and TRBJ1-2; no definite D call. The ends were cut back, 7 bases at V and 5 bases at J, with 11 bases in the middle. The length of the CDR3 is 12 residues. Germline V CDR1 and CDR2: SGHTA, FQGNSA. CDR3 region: CASTWTGYGYTF. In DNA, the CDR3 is TGTGCCAGCACCTGGACGGGTTATGGCTACACCTTC.

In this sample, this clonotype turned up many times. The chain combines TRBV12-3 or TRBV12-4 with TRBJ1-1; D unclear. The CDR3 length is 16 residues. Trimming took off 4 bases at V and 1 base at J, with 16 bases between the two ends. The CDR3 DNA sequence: TGTGCCAGCAGTTCGCCATCCCCAACATCGAACACTGAAGCTTTCTTT. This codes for CASSSPSPTSNTEAFF.

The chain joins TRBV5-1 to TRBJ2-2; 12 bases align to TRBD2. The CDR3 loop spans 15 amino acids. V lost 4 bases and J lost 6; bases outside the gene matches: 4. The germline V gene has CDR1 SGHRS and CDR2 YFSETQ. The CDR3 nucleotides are TGCGCCAGCAGCGGCTCTAGCGGGAGGGCCGGGGAGCTGTTTTTT. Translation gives CASSGSSGRAGELFF.

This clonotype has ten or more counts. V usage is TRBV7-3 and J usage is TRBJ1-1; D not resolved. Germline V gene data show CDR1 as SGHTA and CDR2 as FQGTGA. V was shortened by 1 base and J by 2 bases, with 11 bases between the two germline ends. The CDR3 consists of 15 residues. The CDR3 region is CASSLRGVPNTEAFF. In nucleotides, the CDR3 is TGTGCCAGCAGCTTAAGGGGAGTACCTAACACTGAAGCTTTCTTT.

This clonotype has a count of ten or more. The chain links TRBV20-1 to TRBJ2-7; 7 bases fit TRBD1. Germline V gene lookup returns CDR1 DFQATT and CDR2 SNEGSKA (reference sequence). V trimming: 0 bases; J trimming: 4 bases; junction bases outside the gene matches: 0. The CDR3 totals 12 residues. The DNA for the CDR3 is TGCAGTGCTAGAGAACAGGGGTACGAGCAGTACTTC. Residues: CSAREQGYEQYF.

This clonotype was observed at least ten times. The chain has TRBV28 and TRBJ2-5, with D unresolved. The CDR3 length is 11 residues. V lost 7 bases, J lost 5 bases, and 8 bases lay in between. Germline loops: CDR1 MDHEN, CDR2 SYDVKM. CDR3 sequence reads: CASTDVETQYF. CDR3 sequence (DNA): TGTGCCAGCACTGATGTGGAGACCCAGTACTTC.